This T cell receptor beta chain comes out of a study of shared clonotypes between healthy human individuals. Study overall: Plates per donor: three CD4 naive, three CD4 memory, two CD8 naive, one CD8 memory.

About this clone itself: Its antigen is not known.

Findings and limits, study-wide: The study drew on few donors, limiting represented genetic and exposure-history diversity.

Unmatched junction bases numbered 5, after V lost 5 bases and J lost 3 bases. Per the germline V gene, CDR1 is SGHTA and CDR2 is FQGTGA. The CDR3 is made up of 14 amino acids. Genomic DNA (from each subset) was split evenly across several immunoSEQ plates. In the original analysis: ImmunoSEQ output held junction-only sequences without quality scores, so filtering differed. Clones were sequenced by immunoSEQ multiplex PCR, and TCRdb holds only the in-frame ones, with some missing. V, J and clone size are those of that table, while D and trimming were read from the DNA. Of fewer than 1.4 million clones listed, 75% to 80% are singletons.

The J gene is TRBJ1-1, the V gene TRBV7-3; TRBD1 matches 8 bases. This receptor was taken from a young man in good health. Some clones in this sample may be carry-over from other donors' samples. Sequenced sample: memory CD4+ T cells from PBMCs. Sample subset: CD45RA-negative fraction. CDR3 sequence (DNA): TGTGCCAGCAGCCTGGACAGGGAACACACTGAAGCTTTCTTT. This gives the protein CASSLDREHTEAFF.